This entry is about one T cell receptor (beta chain). Trimming took off 3 bases at V and 0 bases at J, with 5 bases between the two ends. This CDR3 has 14 amino acids. The V gene's germline CDR1 is KGHDR and CDR2 SFDVKD. TCRdb re-called the RT-PCR reads through MiXCR, storing one row per CDR3 protein. The sample shows almost 700,000 distinct CDR3 sequences, 13% to 15% of them seen only once. The origin of this receptor is a female donor in good health, serving as a healthy control. This chain uses TRBV24-1 with TRBJ1-5; D remains unclear. The sample was memory CD4+ T cells from blood. The CDR3 is CATSDPYSNQPQHF. In DNA form, the CDR3 reads TGTGCCACCAGTGATCCGTATAGCAATCAGCCCCAGCATTTT.